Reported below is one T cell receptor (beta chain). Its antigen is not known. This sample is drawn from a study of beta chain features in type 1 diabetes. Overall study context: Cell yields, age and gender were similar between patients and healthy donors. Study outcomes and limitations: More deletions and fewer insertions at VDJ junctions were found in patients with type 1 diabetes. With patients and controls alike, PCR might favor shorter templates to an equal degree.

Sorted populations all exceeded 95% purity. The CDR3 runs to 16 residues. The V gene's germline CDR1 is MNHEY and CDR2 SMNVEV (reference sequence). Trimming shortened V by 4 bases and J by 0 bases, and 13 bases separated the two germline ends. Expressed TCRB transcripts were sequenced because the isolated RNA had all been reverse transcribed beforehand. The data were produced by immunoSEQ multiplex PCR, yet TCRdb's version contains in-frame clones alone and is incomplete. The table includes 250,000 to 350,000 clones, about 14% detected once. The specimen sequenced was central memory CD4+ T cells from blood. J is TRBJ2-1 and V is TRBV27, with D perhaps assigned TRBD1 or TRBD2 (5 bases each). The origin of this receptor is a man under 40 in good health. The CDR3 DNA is TGTGCCAGCAGTTACGGGGCGTGGGGCTCCTACAATGAGCAGTTCTTC. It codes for CASSYGAWGSYNEQFF.